A single sample is the source of the 9 T cell receptor beta chains below, sequenced in a study of T cell changes during pregnancy in multiple sclerosis. Generated by immunoSEQ multiplex PCR, the TCRdb table keeps only in-frame clones and is missing some. Among more than 14,000 clones listed, approximately 83% were seen once. This specimen was CD8+ T cells from peripheral blood mononuclear cells, taken in the first trimester of pregnancy. The receptors were gathered from a female donor with multiple sclerosis, enrolled in a pregnancy study.

This chain links TRBV18 with TRBJ1-5; D is undetermined. This CDR3 has 13 amino acids. The germline gives CDR1 KGHSH, CDR2 LQKENI. Trimming took 3 bases from V and 7 from J, leaving 10 bases between them. The CDR3 sequence: CASSPIRRQPQHF. The CDR3 DNA sequence: TGTGCCAGCTCACCCATAAGGAGGCAGCCCCAGCATTTT.

V usage is TRBV6-5 and J usage is TRBJ2-3, with D maybe TRBD2 (7 bases). CDR1 and CDR2 from the germline V gene are MNHEY and SVGAGI. V gave up 7 bases and J gave up 2 bases, with 13 bases separating them. The CDR3 sequence is 14 residues long. CDR3 sequence: CASKGGGVTDTQYF. Here the CDR3 DNA reads TGTGCCAGCAAGGGAGGGGGGGTCACAGATACGCAGTATTTT.

V usage is TRBV6-5 and J usage is TRBJ2-1; the D is unclear. With 4 bases removed from V and 7 bases from J, the gap between germline ends came to 14 bases. The CDR3 contains 14 residues. Germline values: CDR1 MNHEY, CDR2 SVGAGI. CDR3 sequence reads: CASSLLLSGNEQFF. The CDR3 bases are TGTGCCAGCAGTTTACTACTCTCTGGGAATGAGCAGTTCTTC.

The genes are TRBV30 and TRBJ1-1; D is undetermined. The CDR3 consists of 15 residues. The ends were cut back, 0 bases at V and 9 bases at J, with 20 bases in the middle. Germline CDR1 is GTSNPN and CDR2 is SVGIG (reference sequence). As DNA, the CDR3 is TGTGCCTGGAGTGTAATAAGAGGGCTCCTCACCCAAGCTTTCTTT. Its translation: CAWSVIRGLLTQAFF.

This sequence joins TRBV28 and TRBJ1-2; TRBD1 is a possible D gene (6 bases). Between the trimmed V and J ends, which lost 2 bases and 4 bases, there was a span of 20 bases. The germline gives CDR1 MDHEN, CDR2 SYDVKM. The CDR3 contains 17 residues. In nucleotides, the CDR3 is TGTGCCAGCAGTTTACCCGACTCGCCAGGGGTAGGCTATGGCTACACCTTC. Protein sequence: CASSLPDSPGVGYGYTF.

V is TRBV5-5 and J is TRBJ2-5; D may be TRBD1 (5 bases). The germline V gene has CDR1 SGHKS and CDR2 YYEKEE (reference sequence). The CDR3 loop spans 15 amino acids. Deletions cut 6 bases from V and 5 bases from J, with 20 bases between. The CDR3 is CASTRYDSPEETQYF. CDR3 sequence (DNA): TGTGCCAGCACCAGATATGACAGTCCCGAGGAGACCCAGTACTTC.

The V gene is TRBV9, the J gene TRBJ1-1, with D possibly being TRBD1 (6 bases). Trimming cost V 4 bases and J 0 bases, with 10 bases left between them. The CDR3 totals 14 residues. Germline assignment: CDR1 SGDLS and CDR2 YYNGEE. CDR3 nucleotide sequence: TGTGCCAGCAGCCCAGGGGACGTGAACACTGAAGCTTTCTTT. This translates into CASSPGDVNTEAFF.

The chain couples TRBV29-1 to TRBJ2-7; the D gene is possibly TRBD1 (6 bases). The CDR3 length is 14 residues. V was trimmed by 7 bases and J by 2 bases, leaving 18 bases between them. Germline CDR1 and CDR2: SQVTM and ANQGSEA. The CDR3 spells CSGSRDTHPYEQYF. Here the CDR3 DNA reads TGCAGCGGTAGCCGGGACACACACCCCTACGAGCAGTACTTC.

This sequence joins TRBV7-3 and TRBJ2-1; 9 bases are shared with TRBD2. The CDR3 has 16 amino acids. The germline CDR1 and CDR2 sequences are SGHTA and FQGTGA. V lost 2 bases to trimming and J lost 2 bases; unmatched junction nucleotides: 4. The CDR3 is CASSLGRGGAYNEQFF. In DNA, the CDR3 is TGTGCCAGCAGCTTAGGGCGCGGGGGGGCCTACAATGAGCAGTTCTTC. The complete variable domain, with remaining parts taken from reference TRBV7-3 and TRBJ2-1, reads GAGVSQTPSNKVTEKGKYVELRCDPISGHTALYWYRQSLGQGPEFLIYFQGTGAADDSGLPNDRFFAVRPEGSVSTLKIQRTERGDSAVYLCASSLGRGGAYNEQFFGPGTRLTVL.